A single T cell receptor beta chain is shown here with its context. The antigen it binds to is not known. Base qualities are not at hand, and no much larger clone is one base apart. The sample originates from a study of T cell responses to AZD1222 COVID-19 vaccine (dated by TCRdb to the early 2020s). Context from the whole study: AZD1222 recipients whose second dose came at about 4 weeks and those whose second dose came at about 12 weeks were combined into one group, since spike-specific TCR depth and breadth did not differ between the two schedules. A total of 230 to 250 trial participants underwent TCR sequencing, of whom 207 received two doses of AZD1222 and about 25 received two doses of the MenACWY control vaccine. Trial participants were enrolled by age into subgroups of 18-55, 56-69 and 70-plus years, and around 150, 28 and 57 TCR-sequenced participants, respectively, were included in these subgroups. Broad study findings and their caveats: Because no day 14 peak-response samples were available, the repertoires could be characterized only after the peak T cell response. The whole spike protein was spanned by vaccine-associated CD4 TCRs, and dominant responses were seen in regions 160-218 and 743-854. Conclusions about previously exposed vaccinees are limited because only a handful of AZD1222 recipients were SARS-CoV-2 seropositive at baseline. After two AZD1222 doses, spike-specific TCR breadth and depth were significantly higher than at day 0 and than in MenACWY recipients. In the small 56-69-year group, the increase in depth fell short of significance, most likely because of low power. Most participants were white British and females outnumbered males, and the authors suggested that clonal diversity may have been underestimated. Reportedly, close to half of the unique spike-specific TCRs recognized epitopes lying outside the regions that are mutated in the B.1.351 and B.1.1.7 variants.

The time point label, read with the paper, signifies: baseline before first vaccination. Samples from vaccinated people were obtained from the UK trials COV001 and COV002, which included a single-blind randomized controlled phase 2/3 trial of AZD1222 (ChAdOx1 nCoV-19) in healthy adults. For TCRbeta chain sequencing, PBMC samples were collected from trial participants at day 0 and at day 28 after the second dose. Germline trimming: 0 bases from V, 3 bases from J; junction bases outside gene matches: 5. CDR1 and CDR2 (SGDLS, YYNGEE) derive from the germline V gene. Measured from the cysteine to the phenylalanine, the CDR3 is 15 residues long. CDR3 DNA only is kept here, 45 bases in frame from base 1. The CDR3 regions of human TCRbeta chains were analyzed by immunosequencing. The published analysis was carried out like this. Repertoire TCRs were checked for matches against a reference library of SARS-CoV-2-specific TCRs that had been generated using the MIRA antigen-specificity platform. Breadth was defined as the fraction of unique TCRs that were SARS-CoV-2-associated, and depth was defined as the fraction of total T cells that were SARS-CoV-2-associated. Using the MIRA data, each spike-specific TCR was mapped to the spike region that the TCR reacts to and placed in a CD4 or CD8 class. Log10-transformed breadth and depth values were compared by one-way ANOVA with Sidak's multiple comparisons tests. Drawn from immuneACCESS, this table holds only the in-frame rearrangements with V and J called that TCRdb kept. Clones are partly lost; checked studies trace under half to an unresolved V gene and leave the rest unexplained. V, J and clone size are taken as reported in that table, and D and trimming were inferred from the DNA itself. The sample contains around 140,000 clones, under 90% of them found a single time. The ten largest account for 5% to 6.5% of the sample.

Recombination linked TRBV9 to TRBJ1-1, with 7 junctional bases fitting TRBD1. This receptor was taken from an adult in good health. Specimen: peripheral blood, collected on day 0 of AZD1222 vaccination. The sequenced DNA: TGTGCCAGCAGCGTAGGGGCAGGGGGGGACACTGAAGCTTTCTTT. This gives the protein CASSVGAGGDTEAFF.